The 18 T cell receptor beta chains reported below all come from one sample, sequenced in a study of tumor-infiltrating lymphocytes in primary liver carcinoma. Priming with a constant-region primer yielded TCR beta cDNA from 400 to 550 ng total RNA. Library construction for TCR beta comprised three nested multiplex PCR rounds performed with slightly modified ARM-PCR. Both of the initial two PCR rounds ran for about 9 cycles and employed TRBV1-TRBV30 forward primers alongside a C-beta reverse primer. TCRdb recomputed calls from the multiplex PCR reads with MiXCR, one row per CDR3 protein. The sample records 60,000 to 90,000 distinct CDR3 sequences, about 70% being singletons. Investigators took RNA and DNA out together from about 19-30 mg of unsorted bulk tissue. Material: liver tumor tissue from sampling region 4. The subset here: tumor region T4, right-lateral pole. The origin of the receptors is a man aged 40-49 years with primary liver carcinoma and hepatitis B virus infection.

The chain couples TRBV11-3 to TRBJ2-1; possible D gene TRBD2, 6 bases. The V gene lost 3 bases and the J gene lost 5 bases, with 11 bases spanning the gap. Germline V gene lookup returns CDR1 SGHNT and CDR2 YENEEA. The CDR3 has 14 residues. CDR3 amino acids: CASSLGDSNNEQFF. In nucleotides, the CDR3 is TGTGCCAGCAGCTTGGGGGACTCGAACAATGAGCAGTTCTTC. Full variable domain (remainder filled in from reference TRBV11-3 and TRBJ2-1): EAGVVQSPRYKIIEKKQPVAFWCNPISGHNTLYWYLQNLGQGPELLIRYENEEAVDDSQLPKDRFSAERLKGVDSTLKIQPAELGDSAVYLCASSLGDSNNEQFFGPGTRLTVL.

This chain uses TRBV29-1 with TRBJ2-3, with TRBD1 identical over 7 bases. The CDR3 length is 15 residues. J was trimmed by 3 bases and V by 4 bases; bases with no gene match: 10. CDR1 and CDR2 from the germline V gene are SQVTM and ANQGSEA. The CDR3 DNA reads TGCAGCGTTGGGTTAGGGGGCAGTCAAACAGATACGCAGTATTTT. Protein product: CSVGLGGSQTDTQYF.

About this clonotype: A read error may account for a junction end that differs from germline. The rearrangement joins TRBV29-1 to TRBJ2-3, with D perhaps TRBD2 (6 bases). The CDR3 is 15 amino acids. The germline gives CDR1 SQVTM, CDR2 ANQGSEA. CDR3 loop: CSVPGTPSSIDTQYF. CDR3 DNA sequence: TGCAGCGTTCCCGGGACTCCTTCTAGCATAGATACACAGTATTTT.

Note on this clonotype: At one boundary the junction diverges from the germline segment, which might be a read error. The chain employs TRBV11-1 and TRBJ2-2; 10 bases map to TRBD2. Germline-derived CDR1 and CDR2 are SGHAT and FQDESV (reference sequence). The CDR3 sequence is 15 residues long. CDR3 loop: CASSLGLAGAGEPFF. The CDR3 DNA sequence: TGTGCCAGCAGCCTGGGGCTAGCGGGAGCCGGGGAGCCGTTTTTT.

The chain has TRBV11-2 and TRBJ2-1; 7 bases align to TRBD1. CDR1 and CDR2 from the germline V gene are SGHAT and FQNNGV. V gave up 5 bases and J gave up 15 bases; unmatched junction bases: 16. The length of the CDR3 is 14 residues. The CDR3 protein is CASSRGSVDRGPFF. CDR3 nucleotides: TGTGCCAGCAGCCGAGGGTCCGTGGATAGGGGGCCGTTCTTC.

Concerning this clonotype itself: The CDR3 ends on some other residue instead of the conserved phenylalanine or tryptophan, so this is likely a read error. The rearrangement joins TRBV29-1 to TRBJ2-3; a weak D match, TRBD2 (5 bases). CDR3 size: 13 residues. V was clipped by 8 bases and J by 1 base, with 13 bases between them. The germline gives CDR1 SQVTM, CDR2 ANQGSEA. CDR3 nucleotide sequence: TGCAGCCGGTGTCCCGGGGGCACAGATACGCAGTATCTA. Its translation is CSRCPGGTDTQYL.

Concerning this clonotype: This likely comes from a read error, as the CDR3 has no conserved phenylalanine or tryptophan at its end. The V and J genes are TRBV11-2 and TRBJ2-1; TRBD2 aligns across 9 bases. CDR3 length: 16 residues. CDR1 and CDR2 (germline): SGHAT, FQNNGV. The CDR3 DNA reads TGTGCCGGCAGCTCGCGCCCCAGCGGGAGGAGCTATGAGCAGTTCCTC. It codes for CAGSSRPSGRSYEQFL.

V gene TRBV11-2 combines with J gene TRBJ2-5; 8 bases align to TRBD1. The CDR3 is 13 amino acids. Trimming cost V 5 bases and J 7 bases; bases outside gene matches: 6. Looked up from germline, CDR1 is SGHAT and CDR2 is FQNNGV. Here the CDR3 reads CASSPGGEVTQYF. The CDR3 DNA reads TGTGCCAGCAGCCCAGGGGGCGAGGTGACCCAGTACTTC.

This clonotype has at least ten counts. This chain links TRBV29-1 with TRBJ2-6; D may be TRBD2 (6 bases). CDR3 size: 15 residues. Trimming took off 7 bases at V and 3 bases at J, with 16 bases between the two ends. Germline V gene lookup returns CDR1 SQVTM and CDR2 ANQGSEA. The CDR3, as DNA: TGCAGCGCCTTCCTCGCGGGGTATGGGGCCAACGTCCTGACTTTC. Protein: CSAFLAGYGANVLTF.

The V call is TRBV4-1, the J call TRBJ2-5, with unresolved D. The length of the CDR3 is 14 residues. V lost 1 base and J lost 6, with 12 bases in between. Germline values: CDR1 MGHRA, CDR2 YSYEKL. The CDR3 DNA follows: TGCGCCAGCAGCCAAGTTTCCAATGTCAAGACCCAGTACTTC. It translates to CASSQVSNVKTQYF.

In this sample, this clonotype turned up many times. The chain uses TRBV29-1 and TRBJ2-4; D is uncertain. From germline, CDR1 is SQVTM and CDR2 ANQGSEA. This CDR3 has 13 residues. V dropped 4 bases and J dropped 4 bases, with 11 bases sitting between them. The CDR3 DNA reads as TGCAGCGTTGCCCCGCAGGCTAAAAACATTCAGTACTTC. It is translated as CSVAPQAKNIQYF.

This clonotype was seen repeatedly, ten times or more. This rearrangement joins TRBV4-2 to TRBJ2-1, with TRBD2 matching over 8 bases. CDR3 length: 15 residues. V was pared by 3 bases and J by 6 bases, with 7 bases of the junction left unmatched. Germline CDR1 and CDR2: LGHNA and YNFKEQ. The CDR3 coding sequence is TGTGCCAGCAGCCAGGGACTAGTATACACCAATGAGCAGTTCTTC. Protein product: CASSQGLVYTNEQFF.

Details on this clonotype: Being one base from a much bigger clone, this may be a read error. The rearrangement links TRBV28 to TRBJ2-3, with TRBD1 matching 9 bases. This CDR3 is 14 amino acids long. From germline, CDR1 is MDHEN and CDR2 SYDVKM. Here the CDR3 DNA reads TGTGCCAGCGAGACAGGGGGGGTGGCAGATGCGCAGTATTTT. Translation gives CASETGGVADAQYF. The complete variable domain, with remaining parts taken from reference TRBV28 and TRBJ2-3, reads DVKVTQSSRYLVKRTGEKVFLECVQDMDHENMFWYRQDPGLGLRLIYFSYDVKMKEKGDIPEGYSVSREKKERFSLILESASTNQTSMYLCASETGGVADAQYFGPGTRLTVL.

As to this clonotype: Lacking the conserved final phenylalanine or tryptophan, this CDR3 likely reflects a read error. The V gene is TRBV11-2, the J gene TRBJ2-1; D perhaps matches TRBD2 (7 bases). CDR3 length: 12 amino acids. Germline assignment: CDR1 SGHAT and CDR2 FQNNGV. The DNA of the CDR3 is TGTACCAGCAGCTTACGGGGGGCGAAGCAGTTCCTC. Protein sequence: CTSSLRGAKQFL.

As regards this clonotype: Since a much larger clone is just one base distant, this may be a read error. CDR3 bases: TGCAGCGTGAACGGGACTAGCGGGAGAATAGATACGCAGTATTTT. Its translation is CSVNGTSGRIDTQYF. The chain has TRBV29-1 and TRBJ2-3; TRBD2 aligns across 14 bases. J was trimmed by 5 bases and V by 6 bases; bases with no gene match: 7. Germline V gene sequence: CDR1 SQVTM, CDR2 ANQGSEA. CDR3 length equals 15 residues.

This clonotype was seen a handful of times. It may be a read error: a sequence one base away is much more abundant. The chain combines TRBV6-1 with TRBJ2-4; no definite D call. The CDR3 runs 14 residues. CDR1 MNHNS and CDR2 SASEGT come from the germline V gene. For the CDR3, the DNA is TGTGTCAGCAGTGATTTAGTGGTCAAAAACATTCAGTACTTC. Translating it yields CVSSDLVVKNIQYF.

In this sample, this clonotype turned up a few times. The junction differs from germline at one of its ends, possibly a read error. The rearrangement uses TRBV6-1 and TRBJ2-7, with no clear D. The CDR3 is made up of 12 amino acids. Germline V gene lookup returns CDR1 MNHNS and CDR2 SASEGT. The CDR3 loop is CACSYHTYEQYF. The CDR3 nucleotides are TGTGCCTGCAGTTACCACACCTACGAGCAGTACTTC.

Worth noting for this clonotype: One end of the junction fails to match germline, which may point to a read error. The chain recombines TRBV4-2 with TRBJ1-1; TRBD1 agrees at 7 bases. The germline gives CDR1 LGHNA, CDR2 YNFKEQ. The CDR3 contains 16 residues. CDR3: CARSQSDREGKIEAFF. The CDR3 coding sequence is TGTGCCAGGAGCCAAAGTGACAGGGAGGGGAAGATTGAAGCTTTCTTT.